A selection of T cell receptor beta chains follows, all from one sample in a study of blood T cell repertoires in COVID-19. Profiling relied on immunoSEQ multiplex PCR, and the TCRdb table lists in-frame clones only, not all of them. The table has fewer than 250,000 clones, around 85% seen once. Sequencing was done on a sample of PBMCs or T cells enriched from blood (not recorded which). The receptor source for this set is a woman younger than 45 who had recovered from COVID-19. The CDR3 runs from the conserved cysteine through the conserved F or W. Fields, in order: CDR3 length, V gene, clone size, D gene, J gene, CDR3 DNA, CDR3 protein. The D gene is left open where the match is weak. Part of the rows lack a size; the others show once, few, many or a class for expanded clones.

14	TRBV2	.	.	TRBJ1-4	TGTGCCAGCATGAGCTCGCCGACTAATGAAAAACTGTTTTTT	CASMSSPTNEKLFF
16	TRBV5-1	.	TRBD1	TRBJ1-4	TGCGCCAGCAGCCCGGTGGTGGGGGCAGGGGGTGAAAAACTGTTTTTT	CASSPVVGAGGEKLFF
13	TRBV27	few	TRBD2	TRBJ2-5	TGTGCCAGCCAGAACGCGGGAGTAGAGACCCAGTACTTC	CASQNAGVETQYF
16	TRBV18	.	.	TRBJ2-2	TGTGCCAGCTCACCAAATCTCGCAGGGAATGGCGGGGAGCTGTTTTTT	CASSPNLAGNGGELFF
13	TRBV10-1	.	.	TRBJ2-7	TGCGCCAGCAGAACCGACGGGACCTACGAGCAGTACTTC	CASRTDGTYEQYF
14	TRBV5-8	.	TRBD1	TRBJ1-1	TGTGCCAGCAGCTTACGACAGGGATGGACTGAAGCTTTCTTT	CASSLRQGWTEAFF
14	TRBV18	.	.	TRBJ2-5	TGTGCCAGCTCACCCGGTAGTACCAGGGAGACCCAGTACTTC	CASSPGSTRETQYF
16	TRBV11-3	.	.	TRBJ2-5	TGTGCCAGCAGCTTAGGGGCAGGGAACCTCCAAGAGACCCAGTACTTC	CASSLGAGNLQETQYF
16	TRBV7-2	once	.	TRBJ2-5	TGTGCCAGCAGCCAGGGCCCTGGAGGGAACCAAGAGACCCAGTACTTC	CASSQGPGGNQETQYF
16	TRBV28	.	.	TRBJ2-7	TGTGCCAGCAGTCGGGGAACGCTAGCGCGAGCCTACGAGCAGTACTTC	CASSRGTLARAYEQYF
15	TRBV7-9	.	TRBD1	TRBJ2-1	TGTGCCAGCAGCTCCCGGGACAGCCTTAGATGGGAGCAGTTCTTC	CASSSRDSLRWEQFF
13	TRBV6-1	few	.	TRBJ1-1	TGTGCCAGCAGTGAAATAGCGACAGGTGAAGCTTTCTTT	CASSEIATGEAFF
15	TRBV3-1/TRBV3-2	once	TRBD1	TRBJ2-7	TGTGCCAGCAGCCAAACCGGGACAGGCTCCTTCGAGCAGTACTTC	CASSQTGTGSFEQYF
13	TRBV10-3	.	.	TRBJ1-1	TGTGCCATAAAGCCACAGTCGAACACTGAAGCTTTCTTT	CAIKPQSNTEAFF
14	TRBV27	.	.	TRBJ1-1	TGTGCCAGCAGTCCGGACAGACGGACCACTGAAGCTTTCTTT	CASSPDRRTTEAFF
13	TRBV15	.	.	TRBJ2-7	TGTGCCACCAGCAGAGGCAGGTCCTACGAGCAGTACTTC	CATSRGRSYEQYF
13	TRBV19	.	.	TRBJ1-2	TGTGCCAGTATCGAACAGGGCGCCTATGGCTACACCTTC	CASIEQGAYGYTF
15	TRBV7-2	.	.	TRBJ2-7	TGTGCCAGCAGCCTAAGGCGGCTTTCGGGTTACGAGCAGTACTTC	CASSLRRLSGYEQYF
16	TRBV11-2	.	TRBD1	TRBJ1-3	TGTGCCAGCAGCTTAGGCAGGGGGATCCCTGGAAACACCATATATTTT	CASSLGRGIPGNTIYF
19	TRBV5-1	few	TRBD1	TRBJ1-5	TGCGCCAGCAGAGTTTTGGCCACAGGGGGCCGGAGAAGCAATCAGCCCCAGCATTTT	CASRVLATGGRRSNQPQHF
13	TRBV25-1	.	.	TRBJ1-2	TGTGCCAGCAGGGGGGGGGCTAGGGATGGCTACACCTTC	CASRGGARDGYTF
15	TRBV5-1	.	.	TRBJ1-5	TGCGCCAGCAGCCTGGACAGTCCTAGCAATCAGCCCCAGCATTTT	CASSLDSPSNQPQHF
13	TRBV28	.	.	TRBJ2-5	TGTGCCAGCAGTTTAGGGCTAGCCGAGACCCAGTACTTC	CASSLGLAETQYF
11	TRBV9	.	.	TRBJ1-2	TGTGCCAGCAGCCTCAGAGACAGGTACACCTTC	CASSLRDRYTF
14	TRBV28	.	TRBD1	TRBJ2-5	TGTGCCAGCAGTCCGGGGACAGGACGGAGGACCCAGTACTTC	CASSPGTGRRTQYF
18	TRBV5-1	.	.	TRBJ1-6	TGCGCCAGCAGCTTGGCTGTGGCTTCCAGCTCCTATAATTCACCCCTCCACTTT	CASSLAVASSSYNSPLHF
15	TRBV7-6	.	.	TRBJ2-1	TGTGCCAGCAGCTTAGTAGTGCTAGCTGACAATGAGCAGTTCTTC	CASSLVVLADNEQFF
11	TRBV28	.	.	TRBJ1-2	TGTGCCAGCAGTTCGGACATTGGCTACACCTTC	CASSSDIGYTF
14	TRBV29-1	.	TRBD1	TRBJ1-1	TGCAGCGTTGAAGCGTTCAGGGGGCTGGGTGAAGCTTTCTTT	CSVEAFRGLGEAFF
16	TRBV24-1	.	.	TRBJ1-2	TGTGCCACCAGTGACCCTCGACTCACAGGGAACTATGGCTACACCTTC	CATSDPRLTGNYGYTF
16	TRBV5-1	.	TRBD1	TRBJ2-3	TGCGCCAGCACCAACCCAGGACAGGGAGCAGGGGATACGCAGTATTTT	CASTNPGQGAGDTQYF
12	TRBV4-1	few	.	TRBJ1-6	TGCGCCAGCAGCCAAGCCCTTTCACCCCTCCACTTT	CASSQALSPLHF
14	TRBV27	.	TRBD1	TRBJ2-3	TGTGCCAGCAGTTATTCGACAGGGGGAGATACGCAGTATTTT	CASSYSTGGDTQYF
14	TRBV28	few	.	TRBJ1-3	TGTGCCAGCATGGGCAGCTTGGCGGGAAACACCATATATTTT	CASMGSLAGNTIYF
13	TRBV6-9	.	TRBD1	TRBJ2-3	TGTGCCAGCAGATTTACAGGGGCAGATACGCAGTATTTT	CASRFTGADTQYF
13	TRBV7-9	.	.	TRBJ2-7	TGTGCCAGCAGCTTTAGGGGCTCCTACGAGCAGTACTTC	CASSFRGSYEQYF
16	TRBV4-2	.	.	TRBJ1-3	TGTGCCAGCAGCCAAGGTACCTTGGCCTCTGGAAACACCATATATTTT	CASSQGTLASGNTIYF
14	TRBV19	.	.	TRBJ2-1	TGTGCCAGTAGAAGCGACCCCTCCTACAATGAGCAGTTCTTC	CASRSDPSYNEQFF
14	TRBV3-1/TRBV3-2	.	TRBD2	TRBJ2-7	TGTGCCAGCAGCCTGGGACTAGGGGTGTCCGAGCAGTACTTC	CASSLGLGVSEQYF
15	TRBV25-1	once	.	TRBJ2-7	TGTGCCAGCAGTGCGACTACTACGAGCTCCTACGAGCAGTACTTC	CASSATTTSSYEQYF